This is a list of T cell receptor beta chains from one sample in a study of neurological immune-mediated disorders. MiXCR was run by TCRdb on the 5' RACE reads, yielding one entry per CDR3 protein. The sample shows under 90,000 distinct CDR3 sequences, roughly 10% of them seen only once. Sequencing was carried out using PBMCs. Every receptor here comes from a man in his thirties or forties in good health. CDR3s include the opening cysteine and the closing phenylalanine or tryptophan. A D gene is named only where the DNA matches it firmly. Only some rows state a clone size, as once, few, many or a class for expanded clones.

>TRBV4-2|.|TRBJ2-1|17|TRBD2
CASSQDALAGARDEQFF
TGTGCCAGCAGCCAAGATGCACTAGCGGGAGCTCGGGATGAGCAGTTCTTC
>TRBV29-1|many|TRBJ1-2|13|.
CSVEEGAGGGYTF
TGCAGCGTTGAAGAGGGGGCAGGAGGAGGCTACACCTTC
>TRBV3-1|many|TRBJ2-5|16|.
CASSPRKPGAGETQYF
TGTGCCAGCAGCCCTAGAAAGCCCGGGGCCGGGGAGACCCAGTACTTC
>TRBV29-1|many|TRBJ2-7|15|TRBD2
CSALLLGRAVYEQYF
TGCAGCGCTCTACTCCTCGGGAGGGCCGTCTACGAGCAGTACTTC
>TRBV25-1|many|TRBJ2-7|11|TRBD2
CASQLALEQYF
TGTGCCTCCCAACTAGCGCTCGAGCAGTACTTC
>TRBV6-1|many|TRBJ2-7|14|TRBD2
CATELAGESYEQYF
TGTGCCACTGAACTAGCGGGAGAGTCGTACGAGCAGTACTTC
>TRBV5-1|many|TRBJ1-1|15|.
CASSLGGTSNTEAFF
TGCGCCAGCAGTTTAGGGGGGACGTCTAACACTGAAGCTTTCTTT
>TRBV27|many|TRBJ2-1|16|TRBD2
CASSSGLAGGPDEQFF
TGTGCCAGCAGTTCAGGACTAGCGGGAGGGCCGGATGAGCAGTTCTTC
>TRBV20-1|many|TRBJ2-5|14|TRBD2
CSARIAGGFETQYF
TGCAGTGCTAGGATAGCGGGAGGTTTCGAGACCCAGTACTTC
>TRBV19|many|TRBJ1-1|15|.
CASSILYGLNTEAFF
TGTGCCAGTAGTATTTTATATGGTCTGAACACTGAAGCTTTCTTT
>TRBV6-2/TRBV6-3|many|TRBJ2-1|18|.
CASSYYSGSDILANEQFF
TGTGCCAGCAGTTACTATTCCGGGAGTGATATCTTGGCCAATGAGCAGTTCTTC
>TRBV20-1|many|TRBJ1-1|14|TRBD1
CSARGQGWGTEAFF
TGCAGTGCTAGAGGACAGGGGTGGGGCACTGAAGCTTTCTTT
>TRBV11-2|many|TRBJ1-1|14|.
CASSQGRVDTEAFF
TGTGCCAGCAGCCAAGGGCGGGTTGACACTGAAGCTTTCTTT
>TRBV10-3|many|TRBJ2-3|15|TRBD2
CAISDPAGAHDTQYF
TGTGCCATCAGTGATCCAGCGGGAGCGCATGATACGCAGTATTTT
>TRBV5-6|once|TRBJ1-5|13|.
CASSLDGNQPQHF
TGTGCCAGCAGCTTAGATGGCAATCAACCCCAGCATTTT
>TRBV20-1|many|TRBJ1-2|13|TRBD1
CSASLDREWGYTF
TGCAGTGCTTCGTTGGACAGGGAGTGGGGCTACACCTTC
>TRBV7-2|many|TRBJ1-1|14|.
CASSLAPHSFEAFF
TGTGCCAGCAGCTTAGCTCCCCACAGCTTTGAAGCTTTCTTT
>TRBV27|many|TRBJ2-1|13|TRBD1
CASSRGQVVEQFF
TGTGCCAGCAGTAGGGGACAGGTCGTTGAGCAGTTCTTC
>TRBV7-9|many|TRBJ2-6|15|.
CASSLVPSGANVLTF
TGTGCCAGCAGCTTAGTCCCCTCTGGGGCCAACGTCCTGACTTTC
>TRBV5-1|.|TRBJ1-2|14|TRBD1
CASSRDRVVDGYTF
TGCGCCAGCAGCAGGGACAGGGTCGTGGATGGCTACACCTTC
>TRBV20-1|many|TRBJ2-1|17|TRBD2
CSAKLGLAASSYNEQFF
TGCAGTGCTAAGTTAGGACTAGCGGCGAGCTCCTACAATGAGCAGTTCTTC
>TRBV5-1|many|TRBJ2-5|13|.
CASSFPGEETQYF
TGCGCCAGCAGCTTTCCGGGAGAGGAGACCCAGTACTTC
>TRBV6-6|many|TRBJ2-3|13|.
CATEWGGADTQYF
TGTGCCACTGAGTGGGGCGGGGCAGATACGCAGTATTTT
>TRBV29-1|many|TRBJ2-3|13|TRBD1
CSPLGQGADTQYF
TGCAGCCCCCTGGGACAGGGGGCGGATACGCAGTATTTT
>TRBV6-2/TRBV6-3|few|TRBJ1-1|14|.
CASSAGRRNTEAFF
TGTGCCAGCAGTGCCGGGAGAAGAAACACTGAAGCTTTCTTT
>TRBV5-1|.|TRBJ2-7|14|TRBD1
CASSPRTGTYEQYF
TGCGCCAGCAGCCCGCGGACAGGAACCTACGAGCAGTACTTC
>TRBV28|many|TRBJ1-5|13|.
CASIHGVNQPQHF
TGTGCCAGCATCCACGGGGTCAATCAGCCCCAGCATTTT
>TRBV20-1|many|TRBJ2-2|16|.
CSARDLTGGASGELFF
TGCAGTGCTAGAGACCTTACTGGTGGAGCCTCGGGGGAGCTGTTTTTT
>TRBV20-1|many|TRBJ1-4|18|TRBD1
CSARWDRGPLGTNEKLFF
TGCAGTGCTAGGTGGGACAGGGGGCCGTTGGGAACTAATGAAAAACTGTTTTTT